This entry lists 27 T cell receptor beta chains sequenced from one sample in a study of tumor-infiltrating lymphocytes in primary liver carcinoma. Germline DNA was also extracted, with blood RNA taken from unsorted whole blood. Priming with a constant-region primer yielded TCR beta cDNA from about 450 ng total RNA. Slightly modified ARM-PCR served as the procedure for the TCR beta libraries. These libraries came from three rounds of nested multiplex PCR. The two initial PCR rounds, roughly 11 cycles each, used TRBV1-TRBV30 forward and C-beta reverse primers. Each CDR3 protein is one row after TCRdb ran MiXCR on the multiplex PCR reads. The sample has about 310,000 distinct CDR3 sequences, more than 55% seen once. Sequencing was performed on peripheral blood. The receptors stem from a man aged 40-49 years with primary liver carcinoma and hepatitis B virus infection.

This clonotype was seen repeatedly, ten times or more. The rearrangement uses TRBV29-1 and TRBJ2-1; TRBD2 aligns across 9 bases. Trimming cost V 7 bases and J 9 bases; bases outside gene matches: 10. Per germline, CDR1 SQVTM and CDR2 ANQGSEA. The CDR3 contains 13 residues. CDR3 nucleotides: TGCAGCGCCCGACTAGCGGAGGGGGTTGAGCAGTTCTTC. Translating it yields CSARLAEGVEQFF.

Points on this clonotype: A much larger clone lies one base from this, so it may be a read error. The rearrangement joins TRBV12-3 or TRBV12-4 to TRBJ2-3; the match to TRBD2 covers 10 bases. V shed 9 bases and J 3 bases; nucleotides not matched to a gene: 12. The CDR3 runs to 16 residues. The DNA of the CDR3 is TGTGCCAGGAGTCTGCTGCTAGCGGGAGCTACAGATACGCAGTATTTT. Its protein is CARSLLLAGATDTQYF.

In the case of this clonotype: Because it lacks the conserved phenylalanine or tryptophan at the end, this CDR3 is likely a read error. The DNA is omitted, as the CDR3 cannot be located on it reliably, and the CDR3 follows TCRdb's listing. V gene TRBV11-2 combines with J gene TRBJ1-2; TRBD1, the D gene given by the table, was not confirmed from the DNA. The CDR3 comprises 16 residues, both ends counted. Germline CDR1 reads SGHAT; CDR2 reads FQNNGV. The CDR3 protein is CASSLEDRGRNYGYSL.

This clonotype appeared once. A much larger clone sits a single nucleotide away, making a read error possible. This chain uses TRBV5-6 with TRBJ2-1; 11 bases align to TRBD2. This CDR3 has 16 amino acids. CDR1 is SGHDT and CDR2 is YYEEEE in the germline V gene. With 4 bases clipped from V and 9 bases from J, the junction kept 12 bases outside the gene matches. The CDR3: CASSIMTSGKGGEQFF. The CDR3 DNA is TGTGCCAGCAGCATTATGACTAGCGGGAAGGGGGGTGAGCAGTTCTTC.

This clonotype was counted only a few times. In DNA, the CDR3 is TGTGCCAGCAGTTTGGTACAGGCGAACACTGAAGCTTTCTTT. This sequence encodes CASSLVQANTEAFF. The rearrangement joins TRBV12-3 or TRBV12-4 to TRBJ1-1; tentatively, D is TRBD1 (5 bases). This CDR3 region has 14 residues. Deletions cut 3 bases from V and 1 base from J, with 9 bases between.

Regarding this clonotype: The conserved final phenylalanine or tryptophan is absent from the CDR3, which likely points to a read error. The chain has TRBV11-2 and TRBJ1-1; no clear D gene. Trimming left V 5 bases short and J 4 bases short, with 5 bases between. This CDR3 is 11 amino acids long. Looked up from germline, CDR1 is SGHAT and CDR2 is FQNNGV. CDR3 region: CASSRGTEAFS. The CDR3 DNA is TGTGCCAGCAGCCGGGGCACTGAAGCTTTCTCT.

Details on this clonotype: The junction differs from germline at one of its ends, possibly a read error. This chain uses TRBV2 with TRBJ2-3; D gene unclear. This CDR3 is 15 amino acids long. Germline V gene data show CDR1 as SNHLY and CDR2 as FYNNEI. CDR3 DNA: TGTGCCAGCAGTGAAGTAGCCAGGAGCACAGATACGCGGTATTTT. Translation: CASSEVARSTDTRYF. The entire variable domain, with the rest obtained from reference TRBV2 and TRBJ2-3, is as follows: EPEVTQTPSHQVTQMGQEVILRCVPISNHLYFYWYRQILGQKVEFLVSFYNNEISEKSEIFDDQFSVERPDGSNFTLKIRSTKLEDSAMYFCASSEVARSTDTRYFGPGTRLTVL.

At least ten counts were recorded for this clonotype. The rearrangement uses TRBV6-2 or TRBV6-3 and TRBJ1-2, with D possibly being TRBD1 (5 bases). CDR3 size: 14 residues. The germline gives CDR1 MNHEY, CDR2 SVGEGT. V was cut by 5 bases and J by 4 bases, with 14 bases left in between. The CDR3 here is CASSRRGEGYGYTF. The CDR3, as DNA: TGTGCCAGCAGTCGAAGGGGCGAGGGCTATGGCTACACCTTC.

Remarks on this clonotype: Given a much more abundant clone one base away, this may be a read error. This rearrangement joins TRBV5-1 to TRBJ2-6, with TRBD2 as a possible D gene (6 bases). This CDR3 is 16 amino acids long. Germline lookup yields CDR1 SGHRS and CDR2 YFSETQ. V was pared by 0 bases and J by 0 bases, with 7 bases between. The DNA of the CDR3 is TGCGCCAGCAGCTTGGACGGGAGCTCTGGGGCCAACGTCCTGACTTTC. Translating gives CASSLDGSSGANVLTF. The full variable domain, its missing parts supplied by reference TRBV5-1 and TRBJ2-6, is KAGVTQTPRYLIKTRGQQVTLSCSPISGHRSVSWYQQTPGQGLQFLFEYFSETQRNKGNFPGRFSGRQFSNSRSEMNVSTLELGDSALYLCASSLDGSSGANVLTFGAGSRLTVL.

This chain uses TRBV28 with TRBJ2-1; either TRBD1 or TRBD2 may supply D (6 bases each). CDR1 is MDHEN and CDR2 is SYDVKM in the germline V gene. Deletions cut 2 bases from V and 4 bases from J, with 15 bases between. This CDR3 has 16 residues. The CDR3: CASSLVGRGQYNEQFF. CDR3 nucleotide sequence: TGTGCCAGCAGTTTAGTTGGTCGGGGGCAGTACAATGAGCAGTTCTTC.

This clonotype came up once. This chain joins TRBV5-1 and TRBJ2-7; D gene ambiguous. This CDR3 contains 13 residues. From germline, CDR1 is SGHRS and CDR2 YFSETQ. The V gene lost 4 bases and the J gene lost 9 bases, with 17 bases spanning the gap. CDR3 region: CASSAGPADGQYF. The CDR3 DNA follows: TGCGCCAGCAGCGCCGGACCTGCCGACGGGCAGTACTTC.

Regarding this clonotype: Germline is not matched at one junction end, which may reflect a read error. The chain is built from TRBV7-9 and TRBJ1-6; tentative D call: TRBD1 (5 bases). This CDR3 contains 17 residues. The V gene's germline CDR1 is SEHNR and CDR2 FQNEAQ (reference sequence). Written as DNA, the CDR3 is TGTACCAGCAGCCCCCGGGGCGGGTTTGCCCAGAATTCACCCCTCCACTTT. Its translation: CTSSPRGGFAQNSPLHF.

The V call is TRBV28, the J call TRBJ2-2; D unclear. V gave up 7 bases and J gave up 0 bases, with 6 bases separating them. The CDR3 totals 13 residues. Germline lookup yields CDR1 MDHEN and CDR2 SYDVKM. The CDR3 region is CASMGSNTGELFF. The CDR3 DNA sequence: TGTGCCAGCATGGGTTCGAACACCGGGGAGCTGTTTTTT.

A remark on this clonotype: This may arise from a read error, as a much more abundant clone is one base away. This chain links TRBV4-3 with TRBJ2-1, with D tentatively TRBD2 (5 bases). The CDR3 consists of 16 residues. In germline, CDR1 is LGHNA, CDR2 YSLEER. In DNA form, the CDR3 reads TGCGCCAACAGCCTAGCACTCGCCGCCTTGGGGAATGAGCAGTTCTTC. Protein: CANSLALAALGNEQFF.

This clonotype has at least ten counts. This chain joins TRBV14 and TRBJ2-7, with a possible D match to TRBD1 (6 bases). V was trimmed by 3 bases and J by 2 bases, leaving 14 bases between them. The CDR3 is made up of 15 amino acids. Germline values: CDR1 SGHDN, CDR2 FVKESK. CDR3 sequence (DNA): TGTGCCAGCAGCCATTTAGGACAGAGTACCTACGAGCAGTACTTC. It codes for CASSHLGQSTYEQYF.

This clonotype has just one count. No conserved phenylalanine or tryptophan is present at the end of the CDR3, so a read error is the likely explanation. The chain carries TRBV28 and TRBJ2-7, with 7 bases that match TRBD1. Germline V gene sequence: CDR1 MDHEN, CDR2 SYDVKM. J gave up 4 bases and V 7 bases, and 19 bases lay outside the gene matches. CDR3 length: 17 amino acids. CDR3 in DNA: TGTGCCAGCAACAACAGGGGTGGTGGCAGAACCGTATACGAGCAGTACCTC. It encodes CASNNRGGGRTVYEQYL.

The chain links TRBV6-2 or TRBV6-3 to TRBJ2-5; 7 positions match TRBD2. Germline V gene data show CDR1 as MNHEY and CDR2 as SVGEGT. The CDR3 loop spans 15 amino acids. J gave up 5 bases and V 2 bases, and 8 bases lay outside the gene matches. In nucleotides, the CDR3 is TGTGCCAGCAGTTACCCGCTAGCGGAAGGGGAGACCCAGTACTTC. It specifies CASSYPLAEGETQYF.

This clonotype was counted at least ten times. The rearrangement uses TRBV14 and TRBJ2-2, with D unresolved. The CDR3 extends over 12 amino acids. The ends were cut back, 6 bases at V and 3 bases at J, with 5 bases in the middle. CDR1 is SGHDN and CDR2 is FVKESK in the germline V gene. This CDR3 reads CASSPYTGELFF. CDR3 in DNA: TGTGCCAGCAGTCCGTACACCGGGGAGCTGTTTTTT.

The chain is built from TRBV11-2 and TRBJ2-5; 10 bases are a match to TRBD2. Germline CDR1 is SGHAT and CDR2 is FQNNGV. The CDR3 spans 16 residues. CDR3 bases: TGTGCTCGCAACTTAAATAGCGGGAGGTCCCAAGAGACCCAGTACTTC. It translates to CARNLNSGRSQETQYF.

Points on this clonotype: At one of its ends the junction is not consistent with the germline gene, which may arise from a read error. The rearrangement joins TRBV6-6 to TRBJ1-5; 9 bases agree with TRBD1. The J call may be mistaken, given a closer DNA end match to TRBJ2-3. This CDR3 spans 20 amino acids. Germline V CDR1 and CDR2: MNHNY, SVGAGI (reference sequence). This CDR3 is CVSSPALYRTGAVSNQPQYF. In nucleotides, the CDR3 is TGTGTCAGCAGCCCAGCTCTCTACCGGACAGGGGCCGTTAGCAATCAGCCCCAGTATTTT.

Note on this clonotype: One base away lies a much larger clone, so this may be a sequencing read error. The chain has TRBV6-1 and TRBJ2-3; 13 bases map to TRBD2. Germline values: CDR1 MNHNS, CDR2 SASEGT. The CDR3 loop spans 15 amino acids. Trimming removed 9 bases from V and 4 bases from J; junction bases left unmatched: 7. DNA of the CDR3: TGTGCCAGGAGTTTGGGACTAGCGGGGCCAGATACGCAGTATTTT. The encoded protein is CARSLGLAGPDTQYF.

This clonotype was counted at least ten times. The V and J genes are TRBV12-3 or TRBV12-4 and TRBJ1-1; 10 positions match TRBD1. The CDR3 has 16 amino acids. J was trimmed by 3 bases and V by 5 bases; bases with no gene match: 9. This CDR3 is CASSLGQGVTDTEAFF. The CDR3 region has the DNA TGTGCCAGCAGTCTTGGACAGGGGGTCACGGACACTGAAGCTTTCTTT.

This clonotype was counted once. The CDR3 sequence: CASSEAGNRALNRFF. CDR3 in DNA: TGTGCCAGCAGTGAAGCGGGGAACAGGGCTTTAAATCGGTTCTTC. This chain uses TRBV6-1 with TRBJ2-1; TRBD1 is a possible D gene (6 bases). Germline assignment: CDR1 MNHNS and CDR2 SASEGT. V shed 0 bases and J shed 15 bases, with 21 bases lying between them. There are 15 residues in the CDR3.

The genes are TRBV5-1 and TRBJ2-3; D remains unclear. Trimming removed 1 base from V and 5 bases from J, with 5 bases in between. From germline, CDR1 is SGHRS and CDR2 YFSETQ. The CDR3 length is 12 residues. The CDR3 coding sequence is TGCGCCAGCAGCTTGTCTGTAGATACGCAGTATTTT. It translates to CASSLSVDTQYF. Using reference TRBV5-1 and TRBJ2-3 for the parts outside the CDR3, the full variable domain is KAGVTQTPRYLIKTRGQQVTLSCSPISGHRSVSWYQQTPGQGLQFLFEYFSETQRNKGNFPGRFSGRQFSNSRSEMNVSTLELGDSALYLCASSLSVDTQYFGPGTRLTVL.

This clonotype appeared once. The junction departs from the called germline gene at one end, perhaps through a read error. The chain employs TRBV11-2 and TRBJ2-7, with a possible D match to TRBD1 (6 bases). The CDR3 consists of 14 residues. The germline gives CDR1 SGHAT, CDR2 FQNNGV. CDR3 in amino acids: CANSLDPRGSEKYF. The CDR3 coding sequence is TGTGCCAACAGCTTAGATCCTAGGGGGAGCGAGAAGTACTTC. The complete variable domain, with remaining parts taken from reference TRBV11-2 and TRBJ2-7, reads EAGVAQSPRYKIIEKRQSVAFWCNPISGHATLYWYQQILGQGPKLLIQFQNNGVVDDSQLPKDRFSAERLKGVDSTLKIQPAKLEDSAVYLCANSLDPRGSEKYFGPGTRLTVT.

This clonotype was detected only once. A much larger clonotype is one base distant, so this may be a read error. The CDR3 region has the DNA TGTGCCAGCAGGAAAGGGACTGGAAAGCAGTACTTC. Its protein is CASRKGTGKQYF. V is TRBV6-1 and J is TRBJ2-7, with a possible D match to TRBD2 (6 bases). Trimming shortened V by 6 bases and J by 8 bases, and 14 bases separated the two germline ends. The germline gives CDR1 MNHNS, CDR2 SASEGT. There are 12 residues in the CDR3.

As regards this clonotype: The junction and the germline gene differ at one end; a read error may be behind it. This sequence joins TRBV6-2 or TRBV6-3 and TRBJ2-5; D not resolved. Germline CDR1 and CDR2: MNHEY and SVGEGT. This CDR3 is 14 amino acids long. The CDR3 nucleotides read TGTGCCAGCAGTTACTCTCTAGTAGCTGAGACCCGGTACTTC. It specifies CASSYSLVAETRYF.